The rows below give T cell receptor beta chains drawn from one sample of a study of T cell repertoires in ileal Crohn's disease. Here immunoSEQ multiplex PCR was the method, and the copy in TCRdb shows in-frame clones only, minus some. The sample lists approximately 11,000 clones; around 76% were seen once. The sequenced material came from ileal tissue. Receptors were obtained from an adult with Crohn's disease. Both conserved end residues are trimmed from each CDR3. Clone size is stated in some rows and not others, as once, few, many or a class when expanded.

v_call clone_size cdr3_aa
TRBV7-2 - ASSLRGNYGYT
TRBV2 - ASSSDRGDPKY
TRBV18 - ASSPQKNFGTVNEKLF
TRBV9 - ASSPRLGTGNPYEQY
TRBV7-3 once ASSPQSGARYGYT
TRBV18 - ASSPSGSNEQY
TRBV4-1 - ASSQGTGQRPKGNQPQH
TRBV5-6 - ASTMGQSNSPLH
TRBV7-2 - ASTVGQGVYNEQF
TRBV6-5 - ASSEVDSNQPQH
TRBV9 - ASSIRGREGEQY
TRBV18 once ASSPLAPDVTGELF
TRBV6-6 - ASMYGQGYEQY
TRBV4-3 - ASSQGGGGPYNEQF
TRBV7-2 few ASNPPLGGAEAF
TRBV10-1 - ASRGRNTEAF
TRBV6-6 - ASNNRDRAYNEQF
TRBV6-5 - ATTVPGWSYGYT
TRBV9 - ASSVDPRELGQNTEAF
TRBV7-9 - ASSFGNYPGYEQY
TRBV4-3 - ASSQEGRDYEQY
TRBV19 few ASSRGRNTGELF
TRBV6-5 - ATGTGGETQY
TRBV10-3 - AIGSKQGWDSWTEQY
TRBV12-2 - ASRLGTSGKETQY
TRBV27 - ASRRTGSSYEQY
TRBV19 - ASSSTGGKGEQY
TRBV15 - ATSRDWTDYGYT
TRBV5-1 - ASSFIGADSGNTIY
TRBV5-1 few ASSLGAGASGNTIY
TRBV19 few ASSGQGSGSPLH
TRBV29-1 few SVYTTGFSNTEAF
TRBV6-8 - ASSSPQVTFNKQY